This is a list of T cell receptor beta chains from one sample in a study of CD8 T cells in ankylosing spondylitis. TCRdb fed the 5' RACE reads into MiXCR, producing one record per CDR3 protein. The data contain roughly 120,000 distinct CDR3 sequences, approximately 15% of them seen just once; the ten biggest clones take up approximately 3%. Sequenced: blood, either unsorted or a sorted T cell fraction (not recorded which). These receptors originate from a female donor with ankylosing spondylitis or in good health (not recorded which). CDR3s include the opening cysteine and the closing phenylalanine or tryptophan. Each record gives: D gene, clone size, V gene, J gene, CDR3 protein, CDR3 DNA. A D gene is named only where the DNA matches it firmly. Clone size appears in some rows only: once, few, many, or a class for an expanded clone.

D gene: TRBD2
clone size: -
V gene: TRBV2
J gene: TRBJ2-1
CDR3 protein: CASSERAGGLNEQFF
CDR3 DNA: TGTGCCAGCAGTGAAAGGGCGGGAGGGCTTAATGAGCAGTTCTTC

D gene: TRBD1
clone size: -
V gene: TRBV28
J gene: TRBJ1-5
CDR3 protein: CASTGGDQPQHF
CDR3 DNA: TGTGCCAGTACAGGGGGCGATCAGCCCCAGCATTTT

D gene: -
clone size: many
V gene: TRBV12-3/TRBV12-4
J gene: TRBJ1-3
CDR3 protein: CAAGRSGNTIYF
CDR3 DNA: TGTGCCGCCGGCAGATCTGGAAACACCATATATTTT

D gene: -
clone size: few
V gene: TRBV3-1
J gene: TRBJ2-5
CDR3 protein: CASSLFGGGNQETQYF
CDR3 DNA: TGTGCCAGCAGCCTTTTTGGCGGGGGCAACCAAGAGACCCAGTACTTC

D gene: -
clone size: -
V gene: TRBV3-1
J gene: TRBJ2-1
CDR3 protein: CASSQDWGAANYNEQFF
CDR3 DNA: TGTGCCAGCAGCCAAGATTGGGGAGCGGCGAACTACAATGAGCAGTTCTTC

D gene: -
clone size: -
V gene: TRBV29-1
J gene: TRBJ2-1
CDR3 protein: CSVGLTISYNEQFF
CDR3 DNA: TGCAGCGTTGGATTAACGATCTCCTACAATGAGCAGTTCTTC

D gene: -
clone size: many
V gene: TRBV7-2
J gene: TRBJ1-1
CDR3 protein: CASRPGPGTGEAFF
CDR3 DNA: TGTGCCAGCAGGCCGGGGCCAGGGACCGGTGAAGCTTTCTTT

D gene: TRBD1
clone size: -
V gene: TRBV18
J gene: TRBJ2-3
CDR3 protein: CASSLGDSSTDTQYF
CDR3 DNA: TGTGCCAGCTCACTTGGGGACAGCAGCACAGATACGCAGTATTTT

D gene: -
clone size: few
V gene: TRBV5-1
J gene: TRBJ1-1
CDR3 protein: CASSQTTGANTEAFF
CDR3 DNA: TGCGCCAGCAGTCAGACAACAGGCGCGAACACTGAAGCTTTCTTT

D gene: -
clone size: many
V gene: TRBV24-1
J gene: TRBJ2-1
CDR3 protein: CATSIGGGNEQFF
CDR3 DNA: TGTGCCACCAGTATCGGAGGGGGGAATGAGCAGTTCTTC

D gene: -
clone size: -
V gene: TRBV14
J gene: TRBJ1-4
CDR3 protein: CASSLLGSEKLFF
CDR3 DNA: TGTGCCAGCAGCCTCCTAGGGAGTGAAAAACTGTTTTTT

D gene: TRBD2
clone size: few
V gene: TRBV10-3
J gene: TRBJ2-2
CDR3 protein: CAIKTGLGTNTGELFF
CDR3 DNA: TGTGCCATCAAAACGGGACTAGGGACGAACACCGGGGAGCTGTTTTTT

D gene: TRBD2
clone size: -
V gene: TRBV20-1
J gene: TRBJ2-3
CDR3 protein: CSANLPTSGGRDTQYF
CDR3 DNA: TGCAGTGCTAACCTCCCGACTAGCGGGGGTCGCGATACGCAGTATTTT

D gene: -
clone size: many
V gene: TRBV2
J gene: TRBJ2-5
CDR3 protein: CASLRDIQETQYF
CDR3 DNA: TGTGCCAGCCTCAGGGACATCCAAGAGACCCAGTACTTC

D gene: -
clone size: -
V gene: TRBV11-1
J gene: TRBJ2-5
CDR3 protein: CASSPSEASIQETQYF
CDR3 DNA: TGTGCCAGCAGCCCCTCGGAGGCGTCGATCCAAGAGACCCAGTACTTC

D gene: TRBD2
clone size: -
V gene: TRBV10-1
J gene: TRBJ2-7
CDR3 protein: CASSELGLAGFQSSYEQYF
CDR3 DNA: TGCGCCAGCAGTGAGTTGGGACTAGCGGGGTTCCAAAGCTCCTACGAGCAGTACTTC

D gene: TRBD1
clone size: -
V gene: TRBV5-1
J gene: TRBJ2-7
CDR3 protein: CASSLETGLNEQYF
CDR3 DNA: TGCGCCAGCAGCTTAGAGACAGGGCTTAACGAGCAGTACTTC

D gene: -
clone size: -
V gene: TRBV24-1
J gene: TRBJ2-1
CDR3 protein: CATGSSGNNEQFF
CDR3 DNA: TGTGCCACCGGCTCGTCAGGAAACAATGAGCAGTTCTTC

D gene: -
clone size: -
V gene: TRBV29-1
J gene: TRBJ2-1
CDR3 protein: CSVQHPESYNEQFF
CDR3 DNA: TGCAGCGTTCAACACCCCGAGTCCTACAATGAGCAGTTCTTC

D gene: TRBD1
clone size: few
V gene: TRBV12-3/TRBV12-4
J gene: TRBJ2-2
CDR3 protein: CASSYSGQGRTGELFF
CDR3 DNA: TGTGCCAGCAGTTATTCGGGACAGGGGAGGACCGGGGAGCTGTTTTTT

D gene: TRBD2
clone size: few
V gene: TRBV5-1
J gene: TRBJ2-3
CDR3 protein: CASSRTSSGGAPRMTDTQYF
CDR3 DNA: TGCGCCAGCAGCCGAACCTCTAGCGGGGGCGCTCCGAGGATGACAGATACGCAGTATTTT

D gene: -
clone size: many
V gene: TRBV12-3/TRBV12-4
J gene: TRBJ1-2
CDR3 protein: CASSRFPILMGGYTF
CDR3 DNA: TGTGCCAGCAGCCGATTCCCGATCTTAATGGGTGGCTACACCTTC

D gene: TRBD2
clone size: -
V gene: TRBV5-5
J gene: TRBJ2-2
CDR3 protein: CASSSFSGGAIGELFF
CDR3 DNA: TGTGCCAGCAGCTCGTTCAGCGGGGGGGCCATCGGGGAGCTGTTTTTT

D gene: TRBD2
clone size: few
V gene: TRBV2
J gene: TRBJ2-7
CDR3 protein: CASRGTSGTYEQYF
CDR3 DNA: TGTGCCAGCAGGGGGACTAGCGGGACCTACGAGCAGTACTTC

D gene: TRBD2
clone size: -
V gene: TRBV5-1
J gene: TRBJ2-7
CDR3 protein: CASKAGVSYEQYF
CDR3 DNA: TGCGCCAGCAAAGCGGGAGTGTCCTACGAGCAGTACTTC

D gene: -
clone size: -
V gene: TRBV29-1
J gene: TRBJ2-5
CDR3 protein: CSVEDGGTQYF
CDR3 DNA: TGCAGCGTTGAAGATGGGGGGACCCAGTACTTC

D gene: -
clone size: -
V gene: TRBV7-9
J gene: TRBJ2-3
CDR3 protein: CASSLVAERDTQYF
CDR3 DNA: TGTGCCAGCAGCTTAGTAGCGGAGAGGGATACGCAGTATTTT

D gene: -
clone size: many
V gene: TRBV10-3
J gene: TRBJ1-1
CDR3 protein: CAIGGTPNTEAFF
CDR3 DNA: TGTGCCATCGGTGGGACACCGAACACTGAAGCTTTCTTT

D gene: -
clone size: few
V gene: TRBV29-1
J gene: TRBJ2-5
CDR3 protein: CSVQGHGQETQYF
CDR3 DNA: TGCAGCGTCCAAGGACATGGCCAAGAGACCCAGTACTTC

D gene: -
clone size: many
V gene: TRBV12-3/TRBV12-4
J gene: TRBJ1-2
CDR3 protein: CASHTTPGGYTF
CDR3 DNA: TGTGCCAGCCACACTACTCCGGGGGGCTACACCTTC

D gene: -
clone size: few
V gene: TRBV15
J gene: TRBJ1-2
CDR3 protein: CATSRGIETNYGYTF
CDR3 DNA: TGTGCCACCAGCAGGGGTATAGAGACCAACTATGGCTACACCTTC

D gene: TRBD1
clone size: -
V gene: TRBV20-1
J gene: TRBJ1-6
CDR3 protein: CSASGTATSPLHF
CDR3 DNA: TGCAGTGCGAGTGGGACAGCCACGTCACCCCTCCACTTT

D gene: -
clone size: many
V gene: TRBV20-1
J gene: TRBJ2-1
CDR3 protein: CSARGGKGRYNEQFF
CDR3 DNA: TGCAGTGCTAGGGGGGGTAAAGGGAGATACAATGAGCAGTTCTTC

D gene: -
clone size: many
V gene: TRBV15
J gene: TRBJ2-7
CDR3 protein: CATSWERSYEQYF
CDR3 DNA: TGTGCCACCAGCTGGGAACGTTCCTACGAGCAGTACTTC

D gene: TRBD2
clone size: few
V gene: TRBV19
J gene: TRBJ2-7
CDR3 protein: CASSAPGTSIGYEQYF
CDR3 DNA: TGTGCCAGTAGTGCGCCCGGGACTAGCATCGGGTACGAGCAGTACTTC

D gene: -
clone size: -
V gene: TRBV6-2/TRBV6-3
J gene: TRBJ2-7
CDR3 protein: CASSYGLGAYEQYF
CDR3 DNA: TGTGCCAGCAGTTACGGACTGGGGGCCTACGAGCAGTACTTC

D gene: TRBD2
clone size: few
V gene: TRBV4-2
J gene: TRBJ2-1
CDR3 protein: CASSQDERGVGEQFF
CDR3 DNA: TGTGCCAGCAGCCAAGATGAGCGGGGAGTTGGTGAGCAGTTCTTC

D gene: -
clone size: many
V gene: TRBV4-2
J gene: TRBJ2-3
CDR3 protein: CASSHVRGPNRDSRTTDTQYF
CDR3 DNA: TGTGCCAGCAGCCACGTTCGTGGCCCGAACCGGGACTCGAGAACCACAGATACGCAGTATTTT

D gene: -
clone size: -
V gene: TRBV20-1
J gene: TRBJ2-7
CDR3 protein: CSAAEEAEQYF
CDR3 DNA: TGCAGTGCTGCGGAGGAGGCCGAGCAGTACTTC

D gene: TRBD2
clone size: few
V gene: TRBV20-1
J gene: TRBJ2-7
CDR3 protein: CSARRLGTSVNDEQYF
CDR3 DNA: TGCAGTGCTAGGAGACTCGGGACTAGCGTTAACGACGAGCAGTACTTC